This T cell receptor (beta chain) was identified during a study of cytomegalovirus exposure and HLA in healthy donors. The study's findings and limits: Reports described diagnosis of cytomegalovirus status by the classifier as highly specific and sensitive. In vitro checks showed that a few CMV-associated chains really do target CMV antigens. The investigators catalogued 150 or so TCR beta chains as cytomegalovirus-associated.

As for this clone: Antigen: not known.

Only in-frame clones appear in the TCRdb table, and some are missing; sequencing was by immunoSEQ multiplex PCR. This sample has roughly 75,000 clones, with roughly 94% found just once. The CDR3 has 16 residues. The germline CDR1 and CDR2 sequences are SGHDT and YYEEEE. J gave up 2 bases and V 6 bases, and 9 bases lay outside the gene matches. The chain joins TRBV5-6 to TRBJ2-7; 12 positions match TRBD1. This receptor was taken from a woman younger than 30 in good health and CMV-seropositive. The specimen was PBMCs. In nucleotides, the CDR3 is TGTGCCAGCATCCCTCGGGGACAGGGGGCAACCTACGAGCAGTACTTC. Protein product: CASIPRGQGATYEQYF.